These 7 T cell receptor beta chains share one sample of origin, sequenced in a study of T cell repertoires in cytomegalovirus infection. TCRdb passed the reads through MiXCR, listing each CDR3 protein once. This table has just over 300,000 distinct CDR3 sequences, roughly 16% appearing once. Sample: PBMCs. Receptors were obtained from a human donor in good health (CMV status not recorded). Some clones in this sample may be carry-over from other donors' samples.

This clonotype was picked up many times. The chain has TRBV6-5 and TRBJ2-5; maybe TRBD2 (5 bases). CDR3 length: 13 residues. Germline V gene lookup returns CDR1 MNHEY and CDR2 SVGAGI. The V end was cut by 8 bases, the J end by 2 bases, with 12 bases between. The CDR3 DNA reads as TGTGCCAGCCGTTCTGAGGGTCAAGAGACCCAGTACTTC. This sequence encodes CASRSEGQETQYF.

This clonotype was seen a handful of times. The chain uses TRBV20-1 and TRBJ2-1; D uncertain. Looked up from germline, CDR1 is DFQATT and CDR2 is SNEGSKA (reference sequence). Between the trimmed V and J ends, which lost 6 bases and 0 bases, there was a span of 12 bases. The CDR3 spans 14 residues. CDR3 in DNA: TGCAGTGCCCCCTACTCAAACTCCTACAATGAGCAGTTCTTC. Translating it yields CSAPYSNSYNEQFF.

This clonotype was detected ten times or more. CDR3 nucleotides: TGTGCCAGCAGCCAAGGGACAGGGGGCGGGAGCAATCAGCCCCAGCATTTT. It codes for CASSQGTGGGSNQPQHF. The rearrangement links TRBV7-8 to TRBJ1-5, with 12 bases identical to TRBD1. Germline CDR1 SGHVS, CDR2 FQNEAQ. The CDR3 is made up of 17 amino acids. The trim removed 5 bases at V and 1 base at J, leaving 6 bases unmatched.

At least ten counts were recorded for this clonotype. This rearrangement joins TRBV7-2 to TRBJ2-7, with D tentatively TRBD1 (6 bases). Trimming removed 5 bases at V and 2 bases at J, with 13 bases between. The V gene's germline CDR1 is SGHTA and CDR2 FQGNSA. This CDR3 region has 14 residues. In DNA form, the CDR3 reads TGTGCCAGCAGCAAAGGACAGATCCCCTACGAGCAGTACTTC. Encoded protein: CASSKGQIPYEQYF.

The CDR3: CASSELRGPNEKLFF. Here the CDR3 DNA reads TGTGCCAGCAGCGAACTAAGGGGGCCTAATGAAAAACTGTTTTTT. The chain joins TRBV25-1 to TRBJ1-4; 7 bases agree with TRBD1. Germline-derived CDR1 and CDR2 are MGHDK and SYGVNS. The junction had 7 bases not matched to a gene; V was cut back by 6 bases and J by 3 bases. The CDR3 is made up of 15 amino acids.

There are many counts of this clonotype. The CDR3 nucleotides are TGTGCCAGCAGCCGACTACCGCGCAGCTCCTACAATGAGCAGTTCTTC. Amino acids: CASSRLPRSSYNEQFF. The V call is TRBV7-2, the J call TRBJ2-1; D is perhaps TRBD2 (5 bases). The V and J ends lost 5 bases and 0 bases respectively, with 14 bases between them. CDR1 and CDR2 from the germline V gene are SGHTA and FQGNSA. CDR3 size: 16 residues.

This clonotype was counted a single time. The chain couples TRBV6-1 to TRBJ2-1; a possible D gene is TRBD2 (7 bases). The germline gives CDR1 MNHNS, CDR2 SASEGT. The CDR3 totals 16 residues. V shed 1 base and J shed 3 bases, with 13 bases lying between them. The CDR3 protein is CASSEVAGADYNEQFF. DNA of the CDR3: TGTGCCAGCAGTGAAGTTGCGGGGGCCGACTACAATGAGCAGTTCTTC.